This T cell receptor (beta chain) was recovered during a study of blood T cell repertoires in COVID-19. About the research overall: COVID-19 samples, acute and convalescent, were from the United States, Italy and Spain.

Data came from immunoSEQ multiplex PCR; TCRdb stores just in-frame clones and leaves some out. This sample has hundreds of thousands of clones, with about 89% found just once. With V trimmed by 5 bases and J by 5 bases, 1 base remained unmatched. The CDR3 is 13 amino acids. CDR1 is WNHNN and CDR2 is SYGVQD in the germline V gene (reference sequence). A Seattle source enrolled patients during active infection and followed them longitudinally. The sample was peripheral blood. This clonotype was obtained from a woman in her forties or fifties with COVID-19, enrolled during active disease. The rearrangement links TRBV10-1 to TRBJ2-2; TRBD1 agrees at 8 bases. CDR3 bases: TGCGCCAGCAGTCGGACAGGGACCGGGGAGCTGTTTTTT. Amino acids: CASSRTGTGELFF.